This T cell receptor beta chain is from a study of CD8+CD57+ T cells in acquired aplastic anemia listed by TCRdb under 2018. About the investigation overall: A mean of approximately 3 ug of DNA, ranging from roughly 0.18 to 30 ug, was extracted from sorted CD4+ and CD8+ cells. A CD8+CD57+ expansion meant a frequency higher than the mean frequency seen in healthy subjects. What the research found in general, with its limitations: Some 30 CD8+ CDR3 sequences were found to be shared between patients and controls, but these sequences appeared to be highly expressed in patients and within the immunodominant clones of the patients. Between patients and healthy controls, no significant difference in CD8+ Simpson's diversity was found (P=0.060).

Patients chosen for sequencing had shown expansion of CD8+CD57+ cells by flow cytometry. All patients had severe acquired aplastic anemia diagnosed by International Study of Aplastic Anemia and Agranulocytosis and Camitta criteria. Patients had received no therapy at the time of blood sampling. The study deep-sequenced TCR repertoires of sorted CD4+ and CD8+ blood T cells from severe aplastic anemia patients and healthy subjects. Patients were enrolled in the USA under clinicaltrials.gov protocols 00001620, 01623167, 00001397, 00071045, 00081523 and 00961064. Ficoll-Paque density gradient centrifugation was used to isolate peripheral blood mononuclear cells. Before DNA was extracted, CD4+ and CD8+ T cells were sorted using either FACS or magnetic beads. Profiling of TCR beta VDJ combinations and CDR3 sequences used genomic DNA as the template. An Illumina HiSeq 2000 was the platform used for TCR repertoire sequencing. The paper's data handling went like this. TRBV/TRBJ rearrangement plots, CDR3 size and DJ length profiles, and Simpson's diversity index were used to evaluate the repertoires. The immunodominant clone was defined as the most abundant DNA sequence in deep sequencing data. CDR3 amino acid sequences were checked for sharing across subjects and were also compared against the VDJdb database and published repertoires. The public reads were reanalyzed by TCRdb: fastp trimming at Q25, MiXCR alignment, in-frame beta chains only. A single entry per CDR3 protein holds the most common genes and DNA from its merged rows. The authors' filters were not applied to this entry. This sample is represented by hundreds of thousands of distinct CDR3 sequences; around 32% of them were singletons. The ten largest clones represent 0.7% to 1% of the sample.

With regard to this clonotype: Its specific antigen is unknown. A much larger clone lies a single base off, so this may be a read error.

CDR1 SNHLY and CDR2 FYNNEI were looked up in the germline V gene. The CDR3 covers 14 residues, taking in both the cysteine and the phenylalanine. Only the CDR3 part of the read is kept: 42 bases, read in frame from the first base. The TCR originated in a human donor with aplastic anemia. Sequencing input: sorted CD4+, CD8+, or CD8+CD57+ T cells (not recorded which) from PBMCs. This sequence uses TRBV2 and TRBJ1-2; the central 8 bases match TRBD1. For the CDR3, the sequence is CTSSGQGEDYGYTF. The base sequence is TGTACCAGCAGTGGACAGGGAGAGGACTATGGCTACACCTTC.